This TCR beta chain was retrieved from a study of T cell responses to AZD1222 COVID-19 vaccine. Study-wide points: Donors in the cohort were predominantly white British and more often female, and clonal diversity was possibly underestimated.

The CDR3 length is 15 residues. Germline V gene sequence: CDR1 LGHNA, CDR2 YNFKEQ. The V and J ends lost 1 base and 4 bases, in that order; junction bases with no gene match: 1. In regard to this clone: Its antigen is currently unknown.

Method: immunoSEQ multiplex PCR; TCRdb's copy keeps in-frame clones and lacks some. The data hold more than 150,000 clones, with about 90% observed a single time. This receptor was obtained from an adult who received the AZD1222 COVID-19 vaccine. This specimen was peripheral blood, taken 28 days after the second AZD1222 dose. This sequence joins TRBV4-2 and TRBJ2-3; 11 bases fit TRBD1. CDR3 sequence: CASSQGTGGADTQYF. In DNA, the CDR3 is TGTGCCAGCAGCCAAGGGACAGGGGGCGCAGATACGCAGTATTTT.